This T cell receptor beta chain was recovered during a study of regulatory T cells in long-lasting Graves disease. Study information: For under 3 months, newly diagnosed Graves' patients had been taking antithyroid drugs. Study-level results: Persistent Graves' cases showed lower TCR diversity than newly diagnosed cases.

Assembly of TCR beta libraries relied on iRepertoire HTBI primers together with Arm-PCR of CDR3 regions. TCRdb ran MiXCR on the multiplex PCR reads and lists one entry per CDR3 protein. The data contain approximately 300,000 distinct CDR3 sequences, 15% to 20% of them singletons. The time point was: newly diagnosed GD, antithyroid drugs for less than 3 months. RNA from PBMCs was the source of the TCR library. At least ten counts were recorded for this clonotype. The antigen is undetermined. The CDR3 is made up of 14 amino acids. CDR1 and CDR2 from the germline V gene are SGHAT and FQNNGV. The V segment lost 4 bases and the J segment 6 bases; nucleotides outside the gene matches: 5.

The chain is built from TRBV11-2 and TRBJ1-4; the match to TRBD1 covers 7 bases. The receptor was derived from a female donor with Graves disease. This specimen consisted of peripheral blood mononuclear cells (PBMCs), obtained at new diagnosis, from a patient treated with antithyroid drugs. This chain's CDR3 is CASSSSGGYEKLFF. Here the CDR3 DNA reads TGTGCCAGCAGCTCATCAGGGGGGTATGAAAAACTGTTTTTT.